This T cell receptor beta chain is from a study of beta chain bispecific antibodies for T cell cancers. V was pared by 5 bases and J by 1 base, with 11 bases of the junction left unmatched. CDR3 size: 17 residues. CDR1 SNHLY and CDR2 FYNNEI come from the germline V gene. Only a few counts were recorded for this clonotype. Its cognate antigen is unknown. Study results and caveats: After anti-TRBV12 rather than anti-CD19 exposure, TRBV12-3 made up over 97% less of total TRBV signal. Most targeted TRBV signal came from the leukemia cell line cells, not normal T cells.

TCRdb re-analysed the 5' RACE reads in MiXCR, keeping a single row per CDR3 protein. The sample includes thousands of distinct CDR3 sequences, less than 2.5% of them seen just once. T cells were expanded from blood mononuclear cells for about three days with anti-CD3 OKT3 or CD3/CD28 beads. Bispecific antibody was added to some 5 x 10^4 normal T cells and some 5 x 10^4 target cells. The gene calls are TRBV2 and TRBJ2-3; 8 positions match TRBD2. The sequenced sample was T cells from a healthy donor cultured with Jurkat leukemia cells, obtained from a culture containing an anti-CD19 bispecific antibody. This TCR was recovered from a human donor in good health. Some clones in this sample may be carry-over from other donors' samples. The CDR3 reads CASSTILTSDGTDTQYF. The CDR3 nucleotides are TGTGCCAGCAGTACAATTTTGACTAGCGACGGCACAGATACGCAGTATTTT.